The 24 T cell receptor beta chains presented below share a single source sample, sequenced in a study of breast tumors, draining lymph nodes, adjacent tissues. From the multiplex PCR reads, TCRdb called clonotypes with MiXCR, one entry per CDR3 protein. The sample shows 190,000 or so distinct CDR3 sequences, 31% of them seen only once. Samples came from axillary lymph nodes draining the breast cancer. The sequenced sample was axillary lymph node tissue. The receptors were sampled from a female donor with breast cancer. Some clones in this sample may be carry-over from other donors' samples.

Points on this clonotype: A clone one base away is much larger, so this may be a read error. V and J are TRBV20-1 and TRBJ2-7; D remains ambiguous. Germline V CDR1 and CDR2: DFQATT, SNEGSKA (reference sequence). The length of the CDR3 is 13 residues. The CDR3 region has the DNA TGCAGTGCTAGAGAGGCCCCAACCTACGCGCAGTACTTC. Translated, it gives CSAREAPTYAQYF.

The chain has TRBV6-5 and TRBJ1-1, with D perhaps TRBD1 (6 bases). The CDR3 loop spans 11 amino acids. Germline loops: CDR1 MNHEY, CDR2 SVGAGI. Trimming pared 6 bases from V and 7 bases from J, leaving 9 bases between. The CDR3 sequence: CASSRGLEAFF. Written as DNA, the CDR3 is TGTGCCAGCAGCCGGGGGCTTGAAGCTTTCTTT.

To note about this clonotype: One base away lies a much larger clone, so this may be a sequencing read error. V gene TRBV7-2 combines with J gene TRBJ2-3, with 8 bases that match TRBD2. Germline V lookup: CDR1 SGHTA, CDR2 FQGNSA. This CDR3 comprises 12 residues. The J segment lost 8 bases and the V segment lost 5 bases, leaving 3 bases of the junction unmatched. The CDR3 reads CASSRGGGTQYF. DNA of the CDR3: TGTGCCAGCAGCCGGGGGGGGGGTACGCAGTATTTT. The whole variable domain, filled in from reference TRBV7-2 and TRBJ2-3, reads GAGVSQSPSNKVTEKGKDVELRCDPISGHTALYWYRQSLGQGLEFLIYFQGNSAPDKSGLPSDRFSAERTGGSVSTLTIQRTQQEDSAVYLCASSRGGGTQYFGPGTRLTVL.

This clonotype was detected many times. V usage is TRBV11-2 and J usage is TRBJ2-1; a possible D gene is TRBD1 (6 bases). The CDR3 is made up of 13 amino acids. The V end lost 6 bases, the J end lost 10 bases, and 16 bases lay between the germline ends. CDR1 SGHAT and CDR2 FQNNGV come from the germline V gene. CDR3 DNA: TGTGCCAGCAGATCTATCGGACAGTCCGAGCAGTTCTTC. Its protein is CASRSIGQSEQFF.

On this clonotype itself: A much bigger clone sits one base away, suggesting this may be a read error. The rearrangement uses TRBV9 and TRBJ1-4; D perhaps matches TRBD1 (5 bases). The CDR3 consists of 15 residues. Germline CDR1 SGDLS, CDR2 YYNGEE. The CDR3 DNA sequence: TGTGCCAGCAGCGGATCCGGGACGGGGGGAGAAAAACCGTTTTTT. Translated: CASSGSGTGGEKPFF. The full variable domain, in which reference TRBV9 and TRBJ1-4 provide the parts outside the CDR3, is DSGVTQTPKHLITATGQRVTLRCSPRSGDLSVYWYQQSLDQGLQFLIQYYNGEERAKGNILERFSAQQFPDLHSELNLSSLELGDSALYFCASSGSGTGGEKPFFGSGTQLSVL.

In regard to this clonotype: This may arise from a read error, as a much more abundant clone is one base away. The chain carries TRBV6-5 and TRBJ1-2; weak D call: TRBD1 (6 bases). The CDR3 spans 14 residues. Germline V gene data show CDR1 as MNHEY and CDR2 as SVGAGI. This CDR3 is CASRKGGGGYGSTF. The CDR3 nucleotides are TGTGCCAGCAGAAAAGGGGGAGGCGGCTATGGCTCCACCTTC.

This clonotype was observed at least ten times. A junction boundary mismatches the germline segment, possibly from a read error. The V gene is TRBV6-2 or TRBV6-3, the J gene TRBJ2-5; D is unclear. Germline lookup yields CDR1 MNHEY and CDR2 SVGEGT. There are 11 residues in the CDR3. The CDR3 here is CASSYQETQYF. The CDR3 coding sequence is TGTGCCAGCAGTTACCAGGAGACCCAGTACTTC.

This chain links TRBV20-1 with TRBJ1-5, with a tentative D call TRBD1 (5 bases). The CDR3 has 15 residues. Trimming stripped 3 bases from V and 11 bases from J, with 23 bases between. The germline V gene encodes CDR1 DFQATT and CDR2 SNEGSKA (reference sequence). Here the CDR3 reads CSASPGLALQETQHF. The CDR3 bases are TGCAGTGCTAGTCCGGGACTAGCGCTTCAAGAGACCCAGCATTTT.

The rearrangement uses TRBV7-2 and TRBJ1-1, with TRBD1 matching over 9 bases. This CDR3 is built from 16 residues. Per germline, CDR1 SGHTA and CDR2 FQGNSA. V lost 2 bases and J lost 1; bases outside the gene matches: 5. CDR3 residues: CASSLRGTGWNTEAFF. In DNA, the CDR3 is TGTGCCAGCAGCTTAAGGGGGACAGGGTGGAACACTGAAGCTTTCTTT.

The sample holds one count of this clonotype. V and J are TRBV6-4 and TRBJ1-2, with 9 bases aligning to TRBD1. Germline values: CDR1 MRHNA, CDR2 SNTAGT. The trim removed 7 bases at V and 3 bases at J, leaving 9 bases unmatched. This CDR3 spans 15 amino acids. Here the CDR3 reads CASTPQQGADYGYTF. In DNA form, the CDR3 reads TGTGCCAGCACTCCCCAACAGGGGGCTGACTATGGCTACACCTTC.

This clonotype was observed many times. The CDR3 sequence: CASSFRDRGLTNEKLFF. CDR3 sequence (DNA): TGTGCCAGCAGCTTCCGGGACAGGGGGCTTACTAATGAAAAACTGTTTTTT. The chain employs TRBV7-9 and TRBJ1-4, with TRBD1 matching over 12 bases. The J segment lost 2 bases and the V segment lost 3 bases, leaving 4 bases of the junction unmatched. Germline CDR1 and CDR2: SEHNR and FQNEAQ (reference sequence). The CDR3 has 17 amino acids. The complete variable domain, with remaining parts taken from reference TRBV7-9 and TRBJ1-4, reads DTGVSQNPRHKITKRGQNVTFRCDPISEHNRLYWYRQTLGQGPEFLTYFQNEAQLEKSRLLSDRFSAERPKGSFSTLEIQRTEQGDSAMYLCASSFRDRGLTNEKLFFGSGTQLSVL.

The sample holds many counts of this clonotype. This sequence joins TRBV3-1 and TRBJ2-6, with D unclear. Deletions cut 7 bases from V and 0 bases from J, with 10 bases between. CDR3 length: 15 residues. Germline V gives CDR1 LGHDT, CDR2 YNNKEL (reference sequence). CDR3: CASTTQSSGANVLTF. The CDR3 DNA follows: TGTGCCAGCACTACACAGAGCTCTGGGGCCAACGTCCTGACTTTC.

This clonotype was observed at least ten times. The rearrangement uses TRBV18 and TRBJ2-5, with D perhaps matching TRBD2 (5 bases). This CDR3 comprises 13 residues. Germline-derived CDR1 and CDR2 are KGHSH and LQKENI. The V end lost 5 bases, the J end lost 1 base, and 8 bases lay between the germline ends. The DNA for the CDR3 is TGTGCCAGCTCAATGGGAGTCCAAGAGACCCAGTACTTC. Translating it yields CASSMGVQETQYF.

At least ten counts were recorded for this clonotype. The J gene is TRBJ2-1, the V gene TRBV7-8; D is perhaps TRBD1 or TRBD2 (5 bases each). V was shortened by 4 bases and J by 3 bases, with 13 bases between the two germline ends. The CDR3 is 15 residues long. Germline V gives CDR1 SGHVS, CDR2 FQNEAQ. The CDR3: CASSSRDGYYNEQFF. DNA for the CDR3: TGTGCCAGCAGCTCACGGGACGGCTACTACAATGAGCAGTTCTTC.

This clonotype appeared many times. The CDR3 region is CASSREVLSGNTIYF. CDR3 nucleotide sequence: TGTGCCAGTAGTCGGGAGGTCCTCTCTGGAAACACCATATATTTT. V usage is TRBV19 and J usage is TRBJ1-3; D remains unclear. Trimming shortened V by 5 bases and J by 0 bases, and 11 bases separated the two germline ends. The length of the CDR3 is 15 residues. CDR1 and CDR2 (germline): LNHDA, SQIVND (reference sequence).

Notes on this clonotype: A clone one base away is much larger, so this may be a read error. The rearrangement links TRBV5-4 to TRBJ2-1, with D possibly called TRBD1 or TRBD2 (6 bases each). CDR1 is SGHNT and CDR2 is YYREEE in the germline V gene (reference sequence). Trimming pared 7 bases from V and 6 bases from J, leaving 26 bases between. The CDR3 extends over 17 amino acids. CDR3 region: CASHSPGPGATGNEQFF. The CDR3 coding sequence is TGTGCCAGCCATTCCCCCGGACCGGGGGCGACAGGCAATGAGCAGTTCTTC. Full variable domain (missing parts from reference TRBV5-4 and TRBJ2-1): ETGVTQSPTHLIKTRGQQVTLRCSSQSGHNTVSWYQQALGQGPQFIFQYYREEENGRGNFPPRFSGLQFPNYSSELNVNALELDDSALYLCASHSPGPGATGNEQFFGPGTRLTVL.

This clonotype was seen at least ten times. The rearrangement joins TRBV20-1 to TRBJ1-5, with unresolved D. The germline V gene has CDR1 DFQATT and CDR2 SNEGSKA (reference sequence). V dropped 0 bases and J dropped 7 bases, with 7 bases sitting between them. The CDR3 spans 12 residues. The CDR3 here is CSARESRQPQHF. DNA of the CDR3: TGCAGTGCTAGAGAATCTCGGCAGCCCCAGCATTTT.

This clonotype was seen repeatedly, ten times or more. The chain combines TRBV6-5 with TRBJ2-1, with 7 nucleotides matching TRBD2. Germline CDR1 reads MNHEY; CDR2 reads SVGAGI. With V trimmed by 2 bases and J by 3 bases, 4 bases remained unmatched. The CDR3 is 15 residues long. The CDR3 DNA is TGTGCCAGCAGTTACATGCGGGGGAGCTACAATGAGCAGTTCTTC. It translates to CASSYMRGSYNEQFF.

This clonotype appeared many times. V usage is TRBV7-8 and J usage is TRBJ1-2; tentative D call: TRBD1 (5 bases). Trimming shortened V by 7 bases and J by 7 bases, and 16 bases separated the two germline ends. The CDR3 length is 13 residues. Germline V gene data show CDR1 as SGHVS and CDR2 as FQNEAQ. As DNA, the CDR3 is TGTGCCAGCACCGGGGGGGGAGCGGGTGGCTACACCTTC. This codes for CASTGGGAGGYTF.

The V gene is TRBV29-1, the J gene TRBJ1-6, with 7 nucleotides matching TRBD1. J lost 7 bases, V lost 4 bases, and 4 bases had no gene match. There are 13 residues in the CDR3. Germline values: CDR1 SQVTM, CDR2 ANQGSEA. The CDR3 DNA reads as TGCAGCGTTGTATTAGGGGGCAATTCACCCCTCCACTTT. This sequence encodes CSVVLGGNSPLHF. Together with reference TRBV29-1 and TRBJ1-6, the CDR3 gives the full variable domain: SAVISQKPSRDICQRGTSLTIQCQVDSQVTMMFWYRQQPGQSLTLIATANQGSEATYESGFVIDKFPISRPNLTFSTLTVSNMSPEDSSIYLCSVVLGGNSPLHFGNGTRLTVT.

The chain is built from TRBV5-1 and TRBJ2-3; D perhaps matches TRBD1 (6 bases). The CDR3 runs 15 residues. Germline V gene data show CDR1 as SGHRS and CDR2 as YFSETQ. V was shortened by 0 bases and J by 6 bases, with 14 bases between the two germline ends. CDR3 nucleotides: TGCGCCAGCAGCTTGGATACAGGGTCAGTCGATACGCAGTATTTT. Translating gives CASSLDTGSVDTQYF. Full variable domain (rest looked up from reference TRBV5-1 and TRBJ2-3): KAGVTQTPRYLIKTRGQQVTLSCSPISGHRSVSWYQQTPGQGLQFLFEYFSETQRNKGNFPGRFSGRQFSNSRSEMNVSTLELGDSALYLCASSLDTGSVDTQYFGPGTRLTVL.

This clonotype was recorded at least ten times. The chain has TRBV12-3 or TRBV12-4 and TRBJ2-1; TRBD2 matches at 13 bases. The CDR3 is 15 amino acids. V lost 6 bases, J lost 7 bases, and 6 bases stayed unmatched. CDR3 residues: CASRGRTSGRNEQFF. The CDR3 DNA follows: TGTGCCAGCAGGGGTCGGACTAGCGGGAGAAATGAGCAGTTCTTC.

This clonotype was seen repeatedly, ten times or more. The gene calls are TRBV20-1 and TRBJ2-1; a weak D match, TRBD2 (5 bases). Germline CDR1 reads DFQATT; CDR2 reads SNEGSKA (reference sequence). The length of the CDR3 is 16 residues. CDR3 sequence reads: CSVPQLGGSSYNEQFF. CDR3 DNA sequence: TGCAGCGTACCCCAACTAGGAGGTAGCTCCTACAATGAGCAGTTCTTC.

There are a few counts of this clonotype. The chain has TRBV2 and TRBJ2-5; D ambiguous. The V gene's germline CDR1 is SNHLY and CDR2 FYNNEI. The length of the CDR3 is 11 residues. V was shortened by 2 bases and J by 9 bases, with 7 bases between the two germline ends. The CDR3 DNA reads TGTGCCAGCAGTGAACAGCAGGCCCAGTACTTC. It translates to CASSEQQAQYF.